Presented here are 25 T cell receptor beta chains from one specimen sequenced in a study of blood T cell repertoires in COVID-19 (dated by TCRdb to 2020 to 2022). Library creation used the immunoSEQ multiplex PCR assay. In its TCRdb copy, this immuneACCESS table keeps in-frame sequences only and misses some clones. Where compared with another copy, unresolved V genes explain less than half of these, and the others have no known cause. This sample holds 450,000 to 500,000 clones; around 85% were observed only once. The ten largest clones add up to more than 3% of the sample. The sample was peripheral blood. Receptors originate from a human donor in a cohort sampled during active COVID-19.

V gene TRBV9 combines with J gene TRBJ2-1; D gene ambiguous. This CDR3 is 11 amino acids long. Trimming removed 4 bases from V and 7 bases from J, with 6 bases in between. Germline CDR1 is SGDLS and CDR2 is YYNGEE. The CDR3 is CASSTRNEQFF. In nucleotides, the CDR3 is TGTGCCAGCAGCACCAGAAATGAGCAGTTCTTC.

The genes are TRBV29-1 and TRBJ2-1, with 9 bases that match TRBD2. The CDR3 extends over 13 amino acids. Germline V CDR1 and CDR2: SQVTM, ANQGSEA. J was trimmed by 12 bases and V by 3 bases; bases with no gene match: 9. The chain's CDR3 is CSVEELAGIVQFF. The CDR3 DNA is TGCAGCGTTGAGGAGCTAGCGGGAATTGTGCAGTTCTTC.

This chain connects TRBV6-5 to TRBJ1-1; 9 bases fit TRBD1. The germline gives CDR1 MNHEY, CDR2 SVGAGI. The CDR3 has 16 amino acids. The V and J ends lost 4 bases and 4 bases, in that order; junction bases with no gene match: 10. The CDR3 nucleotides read TGTGCCAGCAGTTCCAAAAACAGGGGGCTTAGCACTGAAGCTTTCTTT. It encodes CASSSKNRGLSTEAFF.

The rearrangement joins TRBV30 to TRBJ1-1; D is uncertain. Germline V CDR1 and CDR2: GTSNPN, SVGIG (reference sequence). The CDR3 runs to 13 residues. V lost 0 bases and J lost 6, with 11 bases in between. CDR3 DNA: TGTGCCTGGAGTGTACGCGGCCTCGCTGAAGCTTTCTTT. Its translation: CAWSVRGLAEAFF.

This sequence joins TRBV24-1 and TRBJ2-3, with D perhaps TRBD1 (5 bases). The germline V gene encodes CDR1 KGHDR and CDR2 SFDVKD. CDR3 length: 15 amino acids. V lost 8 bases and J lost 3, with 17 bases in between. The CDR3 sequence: CATNKGFGITDTQYF. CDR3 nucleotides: TGTGCCACCAACAAGGGGTTTGGGATTACAGATACGCAGTATTTT.

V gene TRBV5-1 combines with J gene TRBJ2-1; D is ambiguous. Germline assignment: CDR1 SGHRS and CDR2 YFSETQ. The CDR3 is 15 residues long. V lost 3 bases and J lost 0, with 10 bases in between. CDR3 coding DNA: TGCGCCAGCAGCTCCGCGCTTAGCTCCTACAATGAGCAGTTCTTC. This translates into CASSSALSSYNEQFF.

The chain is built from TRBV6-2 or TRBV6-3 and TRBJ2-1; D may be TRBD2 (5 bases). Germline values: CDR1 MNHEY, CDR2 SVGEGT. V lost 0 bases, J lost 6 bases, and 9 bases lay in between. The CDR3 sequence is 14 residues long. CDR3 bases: TGTGCCAGCAGTTACTCGTTGAGGGTCAATGAGCAGTTCTTC. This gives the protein CASSYSLRVNEQFF.

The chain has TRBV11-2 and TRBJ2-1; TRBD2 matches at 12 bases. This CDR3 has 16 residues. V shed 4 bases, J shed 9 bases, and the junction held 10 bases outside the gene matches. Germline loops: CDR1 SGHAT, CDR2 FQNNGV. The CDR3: CASSSSLGTSGFEQFF. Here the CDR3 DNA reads TGTGCCAGCAGCTCCTCCCTCGGGACTAGCGGGTTTGAGCAGTTCTTC.

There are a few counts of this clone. CDR3 DNA sequence: TGTGCCAGCAGTCAACAGGGGGAAAATGGCTACACCTTC. This codes for CASSQQGENGYTF. The gene calls are TRBV2 and TRBJ1-2; 8 nucleotides align to TRBD1. The junction had 5 bases not matched to a gene; V was cut back by 5 bases and J by 6 bases. The germline V gene has CDR1 SNHLY and CDR2 FYNNEI. The CDR3 covers 13 residues.

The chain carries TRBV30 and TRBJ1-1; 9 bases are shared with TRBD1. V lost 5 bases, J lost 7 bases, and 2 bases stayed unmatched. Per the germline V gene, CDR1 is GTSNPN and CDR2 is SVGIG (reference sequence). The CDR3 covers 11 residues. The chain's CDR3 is CAWDRGIEAFF. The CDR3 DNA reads TGTGCCTGGGACAGGGGGATTGAAGCTTTCTTT.

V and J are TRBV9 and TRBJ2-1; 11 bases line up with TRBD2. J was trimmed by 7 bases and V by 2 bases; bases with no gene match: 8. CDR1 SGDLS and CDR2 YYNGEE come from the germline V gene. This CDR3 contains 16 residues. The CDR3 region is CASSVRTSGLPNEQFF. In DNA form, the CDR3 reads TGTGCCAGCAGCGTCCGGACTAGCGGGTTGCCTAATGAGCAGTTCTTC.

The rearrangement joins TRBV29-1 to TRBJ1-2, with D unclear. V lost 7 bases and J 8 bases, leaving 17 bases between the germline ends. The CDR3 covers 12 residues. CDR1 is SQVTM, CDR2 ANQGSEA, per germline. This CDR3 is CSAGRPEGGYTF. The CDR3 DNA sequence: TGCAGCGCCGGGAGGCCTGAAGGAGGCTACACCTTC.

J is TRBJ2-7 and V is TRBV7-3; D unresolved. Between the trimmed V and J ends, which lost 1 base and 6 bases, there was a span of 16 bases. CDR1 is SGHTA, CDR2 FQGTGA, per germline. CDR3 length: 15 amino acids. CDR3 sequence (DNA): TGTGCCAGCAGCTTAAACCACGGTATAAGCTTCGAGCAGTACTTC. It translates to CASSLNHGISFEQYF.

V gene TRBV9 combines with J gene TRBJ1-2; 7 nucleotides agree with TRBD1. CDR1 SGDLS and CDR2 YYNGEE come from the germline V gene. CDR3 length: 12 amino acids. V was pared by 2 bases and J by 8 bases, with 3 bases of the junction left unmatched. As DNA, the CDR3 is TGTGCCAGCAGCGTGACAGGGCGCGGCTACACCTTC. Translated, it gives CASSVTGRGYTF.

As DNA, the CDR3 is TGTGCCAGCAGTGTTACAGGGGGCCGAACTGAAGCTTTCTTT. Translated, it gives CASSVTGGRTEAFF. The V and J genes are TRBV27 and TRBJ1-1; TRBD1 agrees at 9 bases. The ends lost 5 bases at V and 5 bases at J; junction bases unmatched: 6. Germline loops: CDR1 MNHEY, CDR2 SMNVEV (reference sequence). The CDR3 totals 14 residues.

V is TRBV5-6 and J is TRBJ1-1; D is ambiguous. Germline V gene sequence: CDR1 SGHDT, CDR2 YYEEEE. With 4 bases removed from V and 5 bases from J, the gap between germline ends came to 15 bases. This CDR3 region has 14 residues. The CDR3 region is CASSPEYGRTEAFF. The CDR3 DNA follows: TGTGCCAGCAGCCCCGAGTATGGGAGAACTGAAGCTTTCTTT.

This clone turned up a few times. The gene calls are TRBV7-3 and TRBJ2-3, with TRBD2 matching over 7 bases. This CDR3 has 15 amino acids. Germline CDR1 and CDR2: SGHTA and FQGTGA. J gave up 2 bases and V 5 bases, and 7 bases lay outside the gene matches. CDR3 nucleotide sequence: TGTGCCAGCAGCGAAGCGGGACTTCCCACAGATACGCAGTATTTT. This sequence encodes CASSEAGLPTDTQYF. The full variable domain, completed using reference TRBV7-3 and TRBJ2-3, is GAGVSQTPSNKVTEKGKYVELRCDPISGHTALYWYRQSLGQGPEFLIYFQGTGAADDSGLPNDRFFAVRPEGSVSTLKIQRTERGDSAVYLCASSEAGLPTDTQYFGPGTRLTVL.

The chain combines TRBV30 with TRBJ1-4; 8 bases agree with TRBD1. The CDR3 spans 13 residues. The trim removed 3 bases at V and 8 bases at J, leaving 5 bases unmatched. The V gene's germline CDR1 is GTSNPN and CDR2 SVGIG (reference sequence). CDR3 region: CAWSIRGQEKLFF. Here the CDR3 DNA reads TGTGCCTGGAGCATCAGGGGGCAGGAAAAACTGTTTTTT.

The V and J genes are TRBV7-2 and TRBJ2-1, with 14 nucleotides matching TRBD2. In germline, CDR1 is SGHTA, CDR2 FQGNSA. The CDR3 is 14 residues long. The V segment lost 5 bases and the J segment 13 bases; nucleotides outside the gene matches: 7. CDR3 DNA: TGTGCCAGCAGCGGGGGACTAGCGGGAGTTAAACAGTTCTTC. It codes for CASSGGLAGVKQFF. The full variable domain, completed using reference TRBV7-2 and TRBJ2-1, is GAGVSQSPSNKVTEKGKDVELRCDPISGHTALYWYRQSLGQGLEFLIYFQGNSAPDKSGLPSDRFSAERTGGSVSTLTIQRTQQEDSAVYLCASSGGLAGVKQFFGPGTRLTVL.

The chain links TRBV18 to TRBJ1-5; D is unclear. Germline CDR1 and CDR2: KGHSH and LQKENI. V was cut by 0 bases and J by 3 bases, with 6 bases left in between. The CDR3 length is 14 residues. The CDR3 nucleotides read TGTGCCAGCTCACCACCGAGTTCCAATCAGCCCCAGCATTTT. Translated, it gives CASSPPSSNQPQHF.

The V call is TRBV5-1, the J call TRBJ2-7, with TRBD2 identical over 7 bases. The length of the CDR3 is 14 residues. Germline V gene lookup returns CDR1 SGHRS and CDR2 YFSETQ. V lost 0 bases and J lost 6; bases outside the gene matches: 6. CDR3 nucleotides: TGCGCCAGCAGCTTGGCCCCACGCGGGAGCGAGCAGTACTTC. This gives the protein CASSLAPRGSEQYF.

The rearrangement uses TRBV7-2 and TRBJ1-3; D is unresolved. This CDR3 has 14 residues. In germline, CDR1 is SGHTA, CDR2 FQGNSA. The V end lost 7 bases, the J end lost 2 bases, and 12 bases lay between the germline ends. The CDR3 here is CASKESPAGNTIYF. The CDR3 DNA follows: TGTGCCAGCAAGGAGTCCCCAGCTGGAAACACCATATATTTT.

The CDR3 DNA reads as TGTGCCAGCAGCGATGCCCAGGAGGCCCCATTCACGGCCCTCCACTTT. It specifies CASSDAQEAPFTALHF. The V call is TRBV9, the J call TRBJ1-6; D call uncertain. Trimming pared 3 bases from V and 14 bases from J, leaving 24 bases between. The germline gives CDR1 SGDLS, CDR2 YYNGEE. The CDR3 contains 16 residues.

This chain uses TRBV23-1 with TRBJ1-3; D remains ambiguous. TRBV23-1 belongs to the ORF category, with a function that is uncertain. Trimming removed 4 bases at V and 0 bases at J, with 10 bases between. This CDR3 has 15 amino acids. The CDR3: CASSPDLNSGNTIYF. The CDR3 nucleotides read TGCGCCAGCAGTCCGGACTTAAACTCTGGAAACACCATATATTTT.

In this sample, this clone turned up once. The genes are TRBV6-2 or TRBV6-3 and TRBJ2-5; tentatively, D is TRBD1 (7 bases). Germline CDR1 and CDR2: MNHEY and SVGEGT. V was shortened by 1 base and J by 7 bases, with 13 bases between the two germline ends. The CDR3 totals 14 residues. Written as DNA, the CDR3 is TGTGCCAGCAGTTACTTCCGGGGGACAGTGACCCAGTACTTC. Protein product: CASSYFRGTVTQYF.